A selection of T cell receptor beta chains follows, all from one sample in a study of T-cell reconstitution after alpha-beta-depleted transplantation in children. MiXCR was run by TCRdb on the PCR reads, yielding one entry per CDR3 protein. This repertoire shows 200,000 to 250,000 distinct CDR3 sequences, around 8.9% found once; its top ten account for over 4.5%. The specimen was PBMCs from the stem cell graft donor, collected from the stem cell graft. These TCRs come from a human donor who donated a stem cell graft to a child with SCID. CDR3s include the opening cysteine and the closing phenylalanine or tryptophan. A D gene is named only where the DNA matches it firmly. Clone size is given for some rows only: seen once, a few or many times, or a class if the clone is expanded.

>many|TRBJ1-2|TRBV5-1|TRBD1
CASSMGTVNYGYTF
TGCGCCAGCAGCATGGGGACAGTTAACTATGGCTACACCTTC
>many|TRBJ1-6|TRBV7-3|TRBD1
CASSLRDSSPLHF
TGTGCCAGCAGCTTAAGGGACAGTTCACCCCTCCACTTT
>many|TRBJ2-1|TRBV27|TRBD2
CASSLRLAGGQSLNEQFF
TGTGCCAGCAGTTTGAGACTAGCGGGGGGGCAGTCTTTGAATGAGCAGTTCTTC
>many|TRBJ1-6|TRBV5-1|NA
CASSLGGREGSPLHF
TGCGCCAGCAGCTTGGGAGGCAGGGAAGGTTCACCCCTCCACTTT
>many|TRBJ2-5|TRBV5-1|NA
CASSQTELYQETQYF
TGCGCCAGCAGCCAAACCGAGTTGTACCAAGAGACCCAGTACTTC
>many|TRBJ2-3|TRBV7-2|NA
CASSSAGLFTDTQYF
TGTGCCAGCAGCTCAGCAGGGTTGTTTACAGATACGCAGTATTTT
>many|TRBJ1-2|TRBV10-3|NA
CAISENSGGNGYTF
TGTGCCATCAGTGAGAATTCGGGGGGCAATGGCTACACCTTC
>many|TRBJ2-4|TRBV4-1|TRBD2
CASSQEGVAGHTKNIQYF
TGCGCCAGCAGCCAAGAGGGGGTAGCGGGGCACACCAAAAACATTCAGTACTTC
>many|TRBJ2-7|TRBV28|NA
CASSFGTGRSEQYF
TGTGCCAGCAGTTTTGGTACGGGACGAAGCGAGCAGTACTTC
>once|TRBJ1-4|TRBV6-1|NA
CASSPTAANEKLFF
TGTGCCAGCAGCCCGACGGCCGCTAATGAAAAACTGTTTTTT
>many|TRBJ2-2|TRBV12-3/TRBV12-4|NA
CASKSLRDTGELFF
TGTGCCAGTAAGTCTCTCCGGGACACCGGGGAGCTGTTTTTT
>many|TRBJ1-1|TRBV20-1|NA
CSAGRGNTEAFF
TGCAGTGCTGGGAGGGGGAACACTGAAGCTTTCTTT
>many|TRBJ2-7|TRBV5-6|NA
CASSLGTEVLGEQYF
TGTGCCAGCAGCTTAGGGACCGAGGTTTTGGGGGAGCAGTACTTC
>many|TRBJ2-4|TRBV18|NA
CASSRYDALPLKNIQYF
TGTGCCAGCTCACGTTATGATGCTCTCCCCCTCAAAAACATTCAGTACTTC
>many|TRBJ1-2|TRBV28|TRBD1
CASSSPGTGEAGYTF
TGTGCCAGCAGTTCCCCCGGGACAGGGGAGGCTGGCTACACCTTC
>many|TRBJ1-6|TRBV6-5|NA
CASSYSTVGGRGYNSPLHF
TGTGCCAGCAGTTACTCGACGGTTGGGGGAAGGGGCTATAATTCACCCCTCCACTTT
>many|TRBJ1-6|TRBV7-8|TRBD1
CASSSRPGQGDNNSPLHF
TGTGCCAGCAGCTCAAGACCGGGACAGGGAGACAATAATTCACCCCTCCACTTT
>many|TRBJ2-5|TRBV10-3|TRBD2
CAISESRGETQYF
TGTGCCATCAGTGAGTCGCGGGGGGAGACCCAGTACTTC
>many|TRBJ2-7|TRBV15|NA
CATSRDAKGSYEQYF
TGTGCCACCAGCAGAGATGCCAAGGGATCCTACGAGCAGTACTTC
>many|TRBJ1-2|TRBV12-3/TRBV12-4|NA
CASSSSGNGYTF
TGTGCCAGCAGTTCGAGCGGGAATGGCTACACCTTC
>many|TRBJ2-7|TRBV4-1|TRBD1
CASSRSRDRAYEQYF
TGCGCCAGCAGCAGAAGCCGGGACAGGGCCTACGAGCAGTACTTC
>many|TRBJ1-6|TRBV5-5|NA
CASSLLLQPNSPLHF
TGTGCCAGCAGCTTGTTGTTACAGCCCAATTCACCCCTCCACTTT
>many|TRBJ2-3|TRBV5-1|NA
CASSPGTARDTQYF
TGCGCCAGCAGCCCCGGGACTGCCCGAGATACGCAGTATTTT
>many|TRBJ2-1|TRBV20-1|TRBD2
CSARESGAGKEQFF
TGCAGTGCTAGAGAAAGTGGAGCGGGGAAAGAGCAGTTCTTC
>many|TRBJ2-5|TRBV7-2|NA
CASSLWDGGQETQYF
TGTGCCAGCAGCTTATGGGATGGTGGTCAAGAGACCCAGTACTTC
>many|TRBJ1-2|TRBV10-3|NA
CAIRPLGGTYGYTF
TGTGCCATCCGACCCCTGGGGGGCACGTATGGCTACACCTTC
>NA|TRBJ1-1|TRBV6-5|NA
CASSYGSPTENTEAFF
TGTGCCAGCAGTTACGGTTCCCCGACAGAGAACACTGAAGCTTTCTTT
>many|TRBJ2-5|TRBV5-1|NA
CASSLLGLQETQYF
TGCGCCAGCAGCTTATTGGGTCTACAAGAGACCCAGTACTTC
>many|TRBJ1-1|TRBV6-1|NA
CASSEQGFNTEAFF
TGTGCCAGCAGTGAACAGGGTTTTAACACTGAAGCTTTCTTT
>few|TRBJ2-3|TRBV18|NA
CASSPPSEDTQYF
TGTGCCAGCTCACCACCGTCAGAAGATACGCAGTATTTT
>NA|TRBJ2-6|TRBV3-1|TRBD1
CTSSHMYGTGSSGANVLTF
TGTACCAGCAGCCACATGTACGGGACAGGGAGTTCTGGGGCCAACGTCCTGACTTTC
>many|TRBJ2-2|TRBV12-3/TRBV12-4|NA
CASSSPTGEGTNTGELFF
TGTGCCAGCAGTTCACCGACAGGGGAGGGCACGAACACCGGGGAGCTGTTTTTT
>many|TRBJ2-6|TRBV5-1|NA
CASSGSGSGANVLTF
TGCGCCAGCAGCGGATCCGGCTCTGGGGCCAACGTCCTGACTTTC
>few|TRBJ2-7|TRBV13|TRBD2
CASSPPGGDYPTYEQYF
TGTGCCAGCAGTCCACCCGGAGGGGACTACCCGACCTACGAGCAGTACTTC
>many|TRBJ2-1|TRBV20-1|TRBD2
CSARVPGGYNEQFF
TGCAGTGCTAGAGTCCCGGGAGGATACAATGAGCAGTTCTTC
>few|TRBJ1-2|TRBV5-1|TRBD1
CASSPAGTDPWYGYTF
TGCGCCAGCAGCCCCGCCGGGACAGACCCTTGGTATGGCTACACCTTC
>many|TRBJ2-6|TRBV6-1|NA
CASGTGGLSSGANVLTF
TGTGCCAGCGGGACCGGAGGACTAAGCTCTGGGGCCAACGTCCTGACTTTC
>many|TRBJ2-2|TRBV5-1|NA
CASSLGQQSSGTGELFF
TGCGCCAGCAGCTTAGGACAGCAAAGTAGCGGCACCGGGGAGCTGTTTTTT
>many|TRBJ2-1|TRBV11-2|TRBD2
CASSLVGGSNEQFF
TGTGCCAGCAGCTTAGTGGGGGGGTCGAATGAGCAGTTCTTC
>many|TRBJ2-1|TRBV7-3|TRBD2
CASSKTSGGLNEQFF
TGTGCCAGCAGCAAAACTAGCGGGGGGCTCAATGAGCAGTTCTTC
>many|TRBJ1-1|TRBV9|NA
CASSVVGRLGTEAFF
TGTGCCAGCAGCGTAGTGGGCAGGCTGGGAACTGAAGCTTTCTTT
>many|TRBJ2-1|TRBV18|NA
CASSTTAGDNEQFF
TGTGCCAGCTCAACAACGGCAGGGGACAATGAGCAGTTCTTC
>many|TRBJ2-7|TRBV6-1|TRBD2
CASIHSGHYEQYF
TGTGCCAGCATCCATAGCGGGCATTACGAGCAGTACTTC
>many|TRBJ2-1|TRBV5-1|NA
CASSLAGILLNEQFF
TGCGCCAGCAGCTTGGCCGGGATTCTTCTCAATGAGCAGTTCTTC
>many|TRBJ2-7|TRBV12-5|TRBD1
CASGLWQGARLSF
TGTGCTAGTGGTTTATGGCAGGGGGCTCGCCTCTCCTTC
>many|TRBJ2-3|TRBV20-1|TRBD2
CSARDLGGGETDTQYF
TGCAGTGCTAGAGATTTGGGGGGGGGTGAAACAGATACGCAGTATTTT
>many|TRBJ2-7|TRBV20-1|NA
CSATMGHYYEQYF
TGCAGTGCTACCATGGGACACTACTACGAGCAGTACTTC
>NA|TRBJ1-2|TRBV7-9|NA
CASSWEDLGIGYTF
TGTGCCAGCAGCTGGGAAGACCTAGGGATCGGCTACACCTTC
>few|TRBJ2-5|TRBV6-5|NA
CASSYRQGGRETQYF
TGTGCCAGCAGTTACCGACAGGGAGGGAGGGAGACCCAGTACTTC
>many|TRBJ2-1|TRBV7-3|TRBD1
CASSPGTGTYNEQFF
TGTGCCAGCAGCCCCGGGACAGGGACTTACAATGAGCAGTTCTTC
>few|TRBJ2-2|TRBV10-3|NA
CAISESPGAGELFF
TGTGCCATCAGTGAAAGCCCCGGGGCCGGGGAGCTGTTTTTT
>many|TRBJ1-1|TRBV5-5|NA
CASHRDPSGGFF
TGTGCCAGCCATAGGGACCCCTCGGGGGGTTTCTTT